These T cell receptor beta chains were read from a single sample in a study of control samples from healthy donors and cancer patients. Data came from immunoSEQ multiplex PCR; TCRdb stores just in-frame clones and leaves some out. The repertoire holds under 150,000 clones, with roughly 92% as singletons. The source material was blood. The receptors were sampled from a man aged 25 to 40 in good health. Each CDR3 is given with its conserved first and last residue. Each record gives: J gene, V gene, CDR3 protein.

>TRBJ2-5|TRBV27
CASSLRGRALHRETQYF
>TRBJ1-1|TRBV6-6
CASFVGTEAFF
>TRBJ2-2|TRBV11-2
CASSLLVGSLGELFF
>TRBJ2-7|TRBV20-1
CSASDGSYEQYF
>TRBJ2-3|TRBV6-5
CASSSRWGTDTQYF
>TRBJ2-7|TRBV2
CASSDRGRFEQYF
>TRBJ2-7|TRBV2
CASLMTGSSYEQYF
>TRBJ2-7|TRBV7-8
CASSLFYEQYF
>TRBJ1-5|TRBV2
CASSDIVLNSNQPQHF
>TRBJ1-1|TRBV7-2
CASSPDRGREAFF
>TRBJ2-3|TRBV4-1
CASSQGQGPTQYF
>TRBJ1-2|TRBV4-3
CASSQSTGNSGSYTF
>TRBJ2-3|TRBV5-8
CASSSNQGLRDTQYF
>TRBJ1-1|TRBV28
CASTQPIGQGTEAFF
>TRBJ2-2|TRBV29-1
CSVEAGVGTGELFF
>TRBJ1-2|TRBV28
CASSETENYGYTF
>TRBJ2-2|TRBV27
CASSFSNTGELFF
>TRBJ2-1|TRBV28
CASSSTGSRYNEQFF
>TRBJ2-5|TRBV6-5
CASSFRDRGQETQYF
>TRBJ2-3|TRBV12-5
CASGLQESDTQYF
>TRBJ2-1|TRBV7-9
CASSLGLARNNEQFF
>TRBJ2-1|TRBV28
CASKRRDRVFNNEQFF
>TRBJ1-1|TRBV3-1/TRBV3-2
CASSHTALGWNTEAFF
>TRBJ1-1|TRBV6-5
CASSYVGESTEAFF
>TRBJ2-3|TRBV5-6
CASSLGQGSTDTQYF
>TRBJ2-1|TRBV18
CASSPPGLAGVQNEQFF
>TRBJ1-5|TRBV18
CASSPGRGYNQPQHF
>TRBJ2-3|TRBV7-9
CASSSAGGTQYF
>TRBJ1-5|TRBV7-9
CASSFDGVNQPQHF